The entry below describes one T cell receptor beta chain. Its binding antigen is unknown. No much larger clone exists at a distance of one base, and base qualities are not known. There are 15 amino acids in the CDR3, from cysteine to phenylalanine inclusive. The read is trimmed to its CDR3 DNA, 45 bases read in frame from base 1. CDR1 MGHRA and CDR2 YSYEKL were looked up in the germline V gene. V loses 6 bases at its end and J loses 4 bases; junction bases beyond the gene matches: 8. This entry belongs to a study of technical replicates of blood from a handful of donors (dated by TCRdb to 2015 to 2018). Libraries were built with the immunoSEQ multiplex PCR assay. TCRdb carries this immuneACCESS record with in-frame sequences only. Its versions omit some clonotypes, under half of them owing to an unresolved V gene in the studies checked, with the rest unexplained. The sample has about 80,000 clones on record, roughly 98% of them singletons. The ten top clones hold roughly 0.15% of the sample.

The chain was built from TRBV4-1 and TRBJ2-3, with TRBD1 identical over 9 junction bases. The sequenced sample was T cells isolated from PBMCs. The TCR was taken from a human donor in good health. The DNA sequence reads TGCGCCAGCAGTCGGACAGGGGTTCATCCAGATACGCAGTATTTT. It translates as CASSRTGVHPDTQYF.